This entry lists 27 T cell receptor beta chains sequenced from one sample in a study of blood T cell repertoires in COVID-19. This table comes from immunoSEQ multiplex PCR, and its TCRdb copy is limited to in-frame clones, with some not included. The sample carries around 160,000 clones, about 86% recorded once. Input material: peripheral blood. All receptors derive from a man aged 55-75 years with acute or convalescent COVID-19.

V usage is TRBV10-3 and J usage is TRBJ1-4; 8 positions agree with TRBD1. CDR3 length: 14 amino acids. The trim removed 6 bases at V and 6 bases at J, leaving 6 bases unmatched. The germline V gene has CDR1 ENHRY and CDR2 SYGVKD. This chain's CDR3 is CAISAPGQDEKLFF. In nucleotides, the CDR3 is TGTGCCATCAGCGCGCCGGGACAGGATGAAAAACTGTTTTTT.

The chain uses TRBV6-1 and TRBJ2-1; TRBD1 is a possible D gene (5 bases). This CDR3 spans 14 amino acids. V dropped 2 bases and J dropped 5 bases, with 10 bases sitting between them. Germline-derived CDR1 and CDR2 are MNHNS and SASEGT. The CDR3: CASSETDIDNEQFF. CDR3 coding DNA: TGTGCCAGCAGTGAAACGGACATCGACAATGAGCAGTTCTTC.

The chain combines TRBV7-9 with TRBJ2-1; TRBD2 might be the D (6 bases). V was cut by 1 base and J by 7 bases, with 20 bases left in between. In germline, CDR1 is SEHNR, CDR2 FQNEAQ (reference sequence). The CDR3 spans 17 residues. The chain's CDR3 is CASSLGGTGVGWNEQFF. Written as DNA, the CDR3 is TGTGCCAGCAGCTTAGGGGGCACGGGAGTGGGTTGGAATGAGCAGTTCTTC.

CDR3 residues: CAWSTRDNNQPQHF. The CDR3 DNA is TGTGCCTGGAGCACCCGGGACAACAATCAGCCCCAGCATTTT. This chain joins TRBV30 and TRBJ1-5; TRBD1 might be the D (6 bases). Germline-derived CDR1 and CDR2 are GTSNPN and SVGIG (reference sequence). CDR3 size: 14 residues. V shed 3 bases and J shed 3 bases, with 12 bases lying between them.

The rearrangement uses TRBV13 and TRBJ2-2, with D possibly matching TRBD2 (6 bases). CDR1 and CDR2 (germline): PRHDT, FYEKMQ (reference sequence). The CDR3 is 15 amino acids. With 5 bases removed from V and 4 bases from J, the gap between germline ends came to 14 bases. DNA for the CDR3: TGTGCCAGCAGCCGGGAGCCCCGGACCACCGGGGAGCTGTTTTTT. It translates to CASSREPRTTGELFF. The whole variable domain, filled in from reference TRBV13 and TRBJ2-2, reads AAGVIQSPRHLIKEKRETATLKCYPIPRHDTVYWYQQGPGQDPQFLISFYEKMQSDKGSIPDRFSAQQFSDYHSELNMSSLELGDSALYFCASSREPRTTGELFFGEGSRLTVL.

The V gene is TRBV18, the J gene TRBJ1-4, with D tentatively TRBD1 (5 bases). The germline V gene has CDR1 KGHSH and CDR2 LQKENI. The CDR3 length is 14 residues. V was cut by 7 bases and J by 0 bases, with 9 bases left in between. CDR3 coding DNA: TGTGCCAGCTGTCAGGGTTCAACTAATGAAAAACTGTTTTTT. Translation gives CASCQGSTNEKLFF.

The rearrangement links TRBV5-1 to TRBJ1-2, with D unresolved. Germline assignment: CDR1 SGHRS and CDR2 YFSETQ. Trimming stripped 0 bases from V and 4 bases from J, with 10 bases between. The CDR3 is 14 amino acids. The CDR3 DNA sequence: TGCGCCAGCAGCTTGGAGGGAGAGAGCTATGGCTACACCTTC. It encodes CASSLEGESYGYTF.

The DNA for the CDR3 is TGTGCCAGCAGGACTAGCGGAACAGATACGCAGTATTTT. Translated, it gives CASRTSGTDTQYF. This chain connects TRBV25-1 to TRBJ2-3; 9 positions match TRBD2. CDR1 and CDR2 (germline): MGHDK, SYGVNS. This CDR3 is 13 amino acids long. J was trimmed by 3 bases and V by 6 bases; bases with no gene match: 1.

CDR3 loop: CASSQDFRGGTEAFF. The CDR3 DNA sequence: TGTGCCAGCAGCCAAGATTTCAGGGGTGGTACTGAAGCTTTCTTT. The J gene is TRBJ1-1, the V gene TRBV4-2; possibly TRBD1 for D (6 bases). Per germline, CDR1 LGHNA and CDR2 YNFKEQ. V shed 0 bases and J shed 5 bases, with 13 bases lying between them. The CDR3 runs to 15 residues.

The rearrangement links TRBV5-1 to TRBJ2-2, with 12 bases aligning to TRBD2. The V segment lost 3 bases and the J segment 0 bases; nucleotides outside the gene matches: 6. Per the germline V gene, CDR1 is SGHRS and CDR2 is YFSETQ. The CDR3 totals 18 residues. As DNA, the CDR3 is TGCGCCAGCAGCTCCTCTAGCGGGAGGGCCGCGAACACCGGGGAGCTGTTTTTT. It codes for CASSSSSGRAANTGELFF.

This rearrangement joins TRBV19 to TRBJ1-1, with 7 nucleotides matching TRBD1. The ends lost 6 bases at V and 1 base at J; junction bases unmatched: 5. The germline V gene has CDR1 LNHDA and CDR2 SQIVND (reference sequence). CDR3 size: 14 residues. The CDR3 loop reads CASSWTGQNTEAFF. Written as DNA, the CDR3 is TGTGCCAGTAGCTGGACAGGACAGAACACTGAAGCTTTCTTT.

The V call is TRBV3-1 (or the pseudogene TRBV3-2), the J call TRBJ2-1; TRBD2 might be the D (5 bases). The V end lost 3 bases, the J end lost 0 bases, and 9 bases lay between the germline ends. CDR1 is LGHDT, CDR2 YNNKEL, per germline (reference sequence). This CDR3 region has 15 residues. Here the CDR3 reads CASSHAGSSYNEQFF. CDR3 bases: TGTGCCAGCAGCCACGCGGGTAGCTCCTACAATGAGCAGTTCTTC.

This chain uses TRBV9 with TRBJ1-1; D unclear. Germline V gene data show CDR1 as SGDLS and CDR2 as YYNGEE. The CDR3 runs 15 residues. The V end lost 1 base, the J end lost 3 bases, and 13 bases lay between the germline ends. CDR3 sequence: CASSVTGFGDTEAFF. The CDR3 nucleotides read TGTGCCAGCAGCGTAACGGGATTTGGGGACACTGAAGCTTTCTTT.

This chain joins TRBV5-1 and TRBJ1-2, with 9 positions matching TRBD1. CDR3 size: 15 residues. The germline V gene encodes CDR1 SGHRS and CDR2 YFSETQ. Trimming at V came to 4 bases and at J to 4 bases, leaving 8 bases not matched to a gene. CDR3 sequence reads: CASSPQGAEGYGYTF. The CDR3 DNA reads TGCGCCAGCAGCCCACAGGGGGCAGAGGGCTATGGCTACACCTTC.

The chain uses TRBV11-2 and TRBJ2-1; 7 positions match TRBD2. The V segment lost 5 bases and the J segment 3 bases; nucleotides outside the gene matches: 10. CDR1 is SGHAT and CDR2 is FQNNGV in the germline V gene. The CDR3 runs to 16 residues. The CDR3 nucleotides read TGTGCCAGCAGCCCTCTCGGGCGGGAGCTCTACAATGAGCAGTTCTTC. Protein sequence: CASSPLGRELYNEQFF.

In this sample, this clone turned up once. The chain uses TRBV5-1 and TRBJ1-2; possibly TRBD1 for D (6 bases). The CDR3 length is 15 residues. CDR1 and CDR2 (germline): SGHRS, YFSETQ. Deletions cut 0 bases from V and 6 bases from J, with 15 bases between. This chain's CDR3 is CASSLDRRGEDGYTF. In DNA, the CDR3 is TGCGCCAGCAGCTTGGATCGCAGGGGAGAGGATGGCTACACCTTC.

The chain is built from TRBV19 and TRBJ2-5, with 7 nucleotides matching TRBD2. Germline-derived CDR1 and CDR2 are LNHDA and SQIVND (reference sequence). J was trimmed by 9 bases and V by 3 bases; bases with no gene match: 4. The CDR3 length is 12 residues. The CDR3, as DNA: TGTGCCAGTAGTATCAGGGCGGGGGCCCAGTACTTC. Its translation is CASSIRAGAQYF.

The chain carries TRBV28 and TRBJ2-7, with D unresolved. Germline CDR1 is MDHEN and CDR2 is SYDVKM. V shed 7 bases and J shed 0 bases, with 4 bases lying between them. The CDR3 spans 11 residues. The CDR3 sequence is CASTSSYEQYF. In nucleotides, the CDR3 is TGTGCCAGCACGAGCTCCTACGAGCAGTACTTC.

The chain carries TRBV6-6 and TRBJ2-7, with 14 bases that match TRBD2. Trimming at V came to 0 bases and at J to 12 bases, leaving 7 bases not matched to a gene. CDR3 size: 15 residues. In germline, CDR1 is MNHNY, CDR2 SVGAGI (reference sequence). This CDR3 reads CASSYSTSGRALPYF. In DNA, the CDR3 is TGTGCCAGCAGTTACTCGACTAGCGGGAGGGCCTTACCGTACTTC.

The rearrangement links TRBV6-5 to TRBJ2-7; D possibly corresponds to TRBD2 (5 bases). The germline CDR1 and CDR2 sequences are MNHEY and SVGAGI. The CDR3 covers 13 residues. The V and J ends lost 2 bases and 4 bases respectively, with 9 bases between them. The CDR3, as DNA: TGTGCCAGCAGTTACAATCCGGGATACGAGCAGTACTTC. Its protein is CASSYNPGYEQYF.

This clone was detected ten times or more. CDR3 DNA sequence: TGTGCCAGCAGCTCCCAGGGATGGGACAATGAGCAGTTCTTC. This translates into CASSSQGWDNEQFF. The chain links TRBV2 to TRBJ2-1, with D tentatively TRBD1 (5 bases). V was shortened by 6 bases and J by 5 bases, with 14 bases between the two germline ends. This CDR3 has 14 amino acids. Germline lookup yields CDR1 SNHLY and CDR2 FYNNEI.

The genes are TRBV5-1 and TRBJ2-5; 11 bases are shared with TRBD2. The junction had 5 bases not matched to a gene; V was cut back by 2 bases and J by 5 bases. The CDR3 is 15 amino acids. CDR1 SGHRS and CDR2 YFSETQ come from the germline V gene. For the CDR3, the DNA is TGCGCCAGCAGCTTACTAGCGGGAGTGGTGGAGACCCAGTACTTC. Encoded protein: CASSLLAGVVETQYF.

CDR3 protein: CASSPRGWVNTEAFF. CDR3 in DNA: TGTGCCAGCAGCCCCCGGGGTTGGGTAAACACTGAAGCTTTCTTT. This chain uses TRBV5-8 with TRBJ1-1; D unresolved. This CDR3 comprises 15 residues. V dropped 4 bases and J dropped 2 bases, with 15 bases sitting between them. Germline CDR1 is SGHTS and CDR2 is YDEGEE.

The V call is TRBV29-1, the J call TRBJ2-7; 7 bases are a match to TRBD2. The V gene end was trimmed by 5 bases and the J gene end by 6 bases; junction bases not matched to a gene: 10. Germline CDR1 reads SQVTM; CDR2 reads ANQGSEA. The CDR3 is made up of 13 amino acids. DNA of the CDR3: TGCAGCGTTAGTGGGGGGGAGCCTTCCGAGCAGTACTTC. Translation: CSVSGGEPSEQYF.

The chain couples TRBV6-5 to TRBJ1-5; unclear D gene. This CDR3 has 15 amino acids. Per germline, CDR1 MNHEY and CDR2 SVGAGI. Trimming stripped 5 bases from V and 2 bases from J, with 13 bases between. The DNA for the CDR3 is TGTGCCAGCAGTCCATTGGGAGGCGGCAATCAGCCCCAGCATTTT. Translating gives CASSPLGGGNQPQHF.

The chain recombines TRBV3-1 (or the pseudogene TRBV3-2) with TRBJ2-1; the match to TRBD2 covers 14 bases. This CDR3 region has 18 residues. With 0 bases clipped from V and 8 bases from J, the junction kept 9 bases outside the gene matches. The germline gives CDR1 LGHDT, CDR2 YNNKEL (reference sequence). CDR3 coding DNA: TGTGCCAGCAGCCAAGAGGGGGGACTAGCGGGAGTAGTCCATGAGCAGTTCTTC. Translation gives CASSQEGGLAGVVHEQFF.

This sequence joins TRBV10-3 and TRBJ2-7; possible D gene TRBD2, 5 bases. V lost 7 bases and J 0 bases, leaving 10 bases between the germline ends. From germline, CDR1 is ENHRY and CDR2 SYGVKD. This CDR3 region has 13 residues. The CDR3 reads CAIKDGGSYEQYF. The CDR3 bases are TGTGCCATCAAGGATGGAGGCTCCTACGAGCAGTACTTC.